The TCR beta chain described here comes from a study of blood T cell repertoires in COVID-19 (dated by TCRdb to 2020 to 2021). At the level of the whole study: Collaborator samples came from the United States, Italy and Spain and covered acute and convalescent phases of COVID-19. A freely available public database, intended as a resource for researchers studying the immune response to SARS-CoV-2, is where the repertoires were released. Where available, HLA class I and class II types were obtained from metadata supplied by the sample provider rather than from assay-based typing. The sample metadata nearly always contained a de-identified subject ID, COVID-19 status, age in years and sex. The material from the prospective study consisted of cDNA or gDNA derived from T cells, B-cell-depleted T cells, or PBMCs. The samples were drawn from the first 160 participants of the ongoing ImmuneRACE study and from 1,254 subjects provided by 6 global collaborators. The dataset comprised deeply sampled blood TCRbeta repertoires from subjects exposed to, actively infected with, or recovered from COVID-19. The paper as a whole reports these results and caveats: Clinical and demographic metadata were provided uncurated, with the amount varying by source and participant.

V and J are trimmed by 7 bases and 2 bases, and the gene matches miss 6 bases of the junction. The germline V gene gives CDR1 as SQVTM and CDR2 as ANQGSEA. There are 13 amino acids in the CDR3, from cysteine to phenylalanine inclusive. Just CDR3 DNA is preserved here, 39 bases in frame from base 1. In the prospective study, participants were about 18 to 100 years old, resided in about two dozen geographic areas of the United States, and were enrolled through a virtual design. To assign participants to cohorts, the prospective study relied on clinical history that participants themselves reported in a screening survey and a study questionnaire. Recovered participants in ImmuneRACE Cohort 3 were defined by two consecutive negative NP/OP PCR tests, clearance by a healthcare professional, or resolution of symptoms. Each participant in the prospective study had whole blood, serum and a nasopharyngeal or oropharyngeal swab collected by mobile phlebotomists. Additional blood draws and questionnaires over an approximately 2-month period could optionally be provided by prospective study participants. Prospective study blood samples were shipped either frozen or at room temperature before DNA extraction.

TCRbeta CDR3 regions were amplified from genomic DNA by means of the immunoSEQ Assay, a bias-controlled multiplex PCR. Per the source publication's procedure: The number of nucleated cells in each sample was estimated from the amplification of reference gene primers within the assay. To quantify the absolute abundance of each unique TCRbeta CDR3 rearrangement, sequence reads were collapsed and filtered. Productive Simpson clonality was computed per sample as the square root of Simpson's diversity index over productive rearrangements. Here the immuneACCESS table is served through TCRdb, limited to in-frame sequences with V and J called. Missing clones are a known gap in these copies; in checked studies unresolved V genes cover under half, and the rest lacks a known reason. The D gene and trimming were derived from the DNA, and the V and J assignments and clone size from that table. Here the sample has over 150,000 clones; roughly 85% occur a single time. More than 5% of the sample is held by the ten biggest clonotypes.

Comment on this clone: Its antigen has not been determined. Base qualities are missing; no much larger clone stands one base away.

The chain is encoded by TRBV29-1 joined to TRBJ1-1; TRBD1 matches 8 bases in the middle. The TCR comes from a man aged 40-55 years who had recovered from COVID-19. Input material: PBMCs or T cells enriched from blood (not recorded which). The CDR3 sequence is CSGGQGDNTEAFF. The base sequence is TGCAGCGGTGGACAGGGAGACAACACTGAAGCTTTCTTT.